These 18 T cell receptor beta chains came from one sample sequenced in a study of T cells after yellow fever vaccination. TCRdb reprocessed the 5' RACE reads with MiXCR, giving one entry per CDR3 protein. The sample gives about 550,000 distinct CDR3 sequences, over 15% of which show up once; around an eighth is in the top ten. Specimen: PBMCs, collected 15 days after the yellow fever booster vaccination. These receptor sequences come from a man aged 25 to 40 who received the YFV17D yellow fever vaccine.

There are a few counts of this clonotype. At one boundary the junction diverges from the germline segment, which might be a read error. J is TRBJ2-2 and V is TRBV10-3; a weak D match, TRBD2 (6 bases). CDR1 and CDR2 (germline): ENHRY, SYGVKD. The CDR3 runs 12 residues. CDR3 DNA: TGTGCCCTCAGGCGGGGAAACGGGGAGCTGTTTTTT. It specifies CALRRGNGELFF.

This clonotype was observed a handful of times. The CDR3 spells CASSSINREYNEQFF. The DNA of the CDR3 is TGCGCCAGCAGCTCAATAAACAGGGAGTACAATGAGCAGTTCTTC. The chain recombines TRBV5-1 with TRBJ2-1; D is possibly TRBD1 (6 bases). The CDR3 has 15 residues. Germline CDR1 and CDR2: SGHRS and YFSETQ. Trimming shortened V by 3 bases and J by 4 bases, and 14 bases separated the two germline ends.

This clonotype appeared many times. CDR3 sequence (DNA): TGTGCCAGCAGCGCGACAGGGATCCAAGAGACCCAGTACTTC. It specifies CASSATGIQETQYF. The V call is TRBV9, the J call TRBJ2-5; 7 nucleotides align to TRBD1. The CDR3 is 14 amino acids. Trimming cost V 3 bases and J 1 base; bases outside gene matches: 3. Per the germline V gene, CDR1 is SGDLS and CDR2 is YYNGEE.

The rearrangement uses TRBV6-2 or TRBV6-3 and TRBJ2-7; maybe TRBD1 (5 bases). V gave up 7 bases and J gave up 3 bases, with 16 bases separating them. Germline V gene lookup returns CDR1 MNHEY and CDR2 SVGEGT. This CDR3 has 14 amino acids. The CDR3 is CASKGKYQGYEQYF. CDR3 nucleotides: TGTGCCAGCAAGGGGAAATATCAAGGCTACGAGCAGTACTTC.

This sequence joins TRBV6-1 and TRBJ2-3, with TRBD2 identical over 11 bases. J lost 2 bases, V lost 6 bases, and 1 base had no gene match. Germline CDR1 and CDR2: MNHNS and SASEGT. The CDR3 extends over 14 amino acids. The CDR3 reads CASRLAGATDTQYF. In nucleotides, the CDR3 is TGTGCCAGCAGACTAGCGGGAGCCACAGATACGCAGTATTTT.

V gene TRBV9 combines with J gene TRBJ1-1; possibly TRBD1 for D (5 bases). The CDR3 covers 15 residues. From germline, CDR1 is SGDLS and CDR2 YYNGEE. Trimming took off 3 bases at V and 7 bases at J, with 19 bases between the two ends. The CDR3 nucleotides are TGTGCCAGCAGCGCCGCGGGGGAGGGGTTAGGTGAAGCTTTCTTT. Translated: CASSAAGEGLGEAFF.

This clonotype was seen a handful of times. V usage is TRBV29-1 and J usage is TRBJ2-5; D perhaps matches TRBD1 (5 bases). The CDR3 runs 14 residues. Germline V gene lookup returns CDR1 SQVTM and CDR2 ANQGSEA. V was clipped by 3 bases and J by 5 bases, with 16 bases between them. The CDR3 DNA is TGCAGCGTTGAGGGGCGCGTCGGTCGGGAGACCCAGTACTTC. Its protein is CSVEGRVGRETQYF.

This clonotype was detected a few times. V usage is TRBV12-3 or TRBV12-4 and J usage is TRBJ2-1; a possible D gene is TRBD2 (5 bases). CDR3 length: 15 residues. The V gene lost 5 bases and the J gene lost 6 bases, with 17 bases spanning the gap. CDR3 coding DNA: TGTGCCAGCAGTCCCGATCTATACGGGGTCAATGAGCAGTTCTTC. It is translated as CASSPDLYGVNEQFF.

The chain is built from TRBV7-6 and TRBJ2-7, with 9 positions matching TRBD2. The CDR3 is 14 amino acids. CDR1 and CDR2 from the germline V gene are SGHVS and FNYEAQ. Trimming cost V 2 bases and J 2 bases; bases outside gene matches: 1. Written as DNA, the CDR3 is TGTGCCAGCAGCTTATCTAGCGGGACCTACGAGCAGTACTTC. This encodes CASSLSSGTYEQYF.

This clonotype was seen a handful of times. The J gene is TRBJ2-3, the V gene TRBV29-1; 10 nucleotides match TRBD2. J gave up 10 bases and V 2 bases, and 15 bases lay outside the gene matches. Germline-derived CDR1 and CDR2 are SQVTM and ANQGSEA. This CDR3 comprises 16 residues. The CDR3 nucleotides are TGCAGCGTTGAACTACTAGCGGGGATAGGCGGTGGGGCGCAGTATTTT. Protein: CSVELLAGIGGGAQYF.

The chain couples TRBV10-2 to TRBJ2-1; 7 positions agree with TRBD2. The CDR3 runs to 13 residues. With 5 bases clipped from V and 9 bases from J, the junction kept 7 bases outside the gene matches. Germline-derived CDR1 and CDR2 are WSHSY and SAAADI. As DNA, the CDR3 is TGCGCCAGCAGTAGCGGGAACGTAGGTGAGCAGTTCTTC. Protein product: CASSSGNVGEQFF.

V usage is TRBV20-1 and J usage is TRBJ2-3, with TRBD2 identical over 13 bases. The trim removed 3 bases at V and 2 bases at J, leaving 8 bases unmatched. Germline V gene lookup returns CDR1 DFQATT and CDR2 SNEGSKA (reference sequence). The CDR3 totals 17 residues. This chain's CDR3 is CSARGLAGSGSTDTQYF. In nucleotides, the CDR3 is TGCAGTGCTAGGGGACTAGCGGGGTCTGGATCCACAGATACGCAGTATTTT.

The V and J genes are TRBV3-1 and TRBJ1-1; D not resolved. The V end was cut by 0 bases, the J end by 7 bases, with 12 bases between. The CDR3 totals 14 residues. Germline loops: CDR1 LGHDT, CDR2 YNNKEL (reference sequence). CDR3: CASSQDTTNGEAFF. In nucleotides, the CDR3 is TGTGCCAGCAGCCAAGATACCACTAATGGTGAAGCTTTCTTT.

The rearrangement uses TRBV7-9 and TRBJ1-1; D is perhaps TRBD1 (5 bases). V lost 5 bases to trimming and J lost 6 bases, with 19 bases between them. There are 15 residues in the CDR3. The germline CDR1 and CDR2 sequences are SEHNR and FQNEAQ (reference sequence). The CDR3 loop is CASSTTDAPGPEAFF. The CDR3 DNA reads as TGTGCCAGCAGCACAACCGACGCCCCGGGACCTGAAGCTTTCTTT.

The V gene is TRBV12-3 or TRBV12-4, the J gene TRBJ2-7; D is ambiguous. V was pared by 3 bases and J by 6 bases, with 9 bases between. The CDR3 loop spans 12 amino acids. CDR3: CASSLGFVEQYF. CDR3 DNA sequence: TGTGCCAGCAGTTTGGGTTTTGTCGAGCAGTACTTC.

The chain carries TRBV20-1 and TRBJ2-7; TRBD2 matches at 10 bases. Trimming at V came to 2 bases and at J to 7 bases, leaving 8 bases not matched to a gene. Germline V gene data show CDR1 as DFQATT and CDR2 as SNEGSKA (reference sequence). The CDR3 sequence is 14 residues long. Written as DNA, the CDR3 is TGCAGTGCTAGACGCGCTAGCGGGAGCTTTGAGCAGTACTTC. Translating gives CSARRASGSFEQYF.

This clonotype was counted at least ten times. This chain connects TRBV19 to TRBJ2-1; D remains ambiguous. V was shortened by 9 bases and J by 0 bases, with 9 bases between the two germline ends. CDR1 is LNHDA, CDR2 SQIVND, per germline (reference sequence). The CDR3 extends over 13 amino acids. The CDR3: CASSIRSYNEQFF. CDR3 DNA: TGTGCCAGCAGCATCCGCTCCTACAATGAGCAGTTCTTC.

This clonotype was picked up a small number of times. The rearrangement joins TRBV6-2 or TRBV6-3 to TRBJ2-7; no clear D. This CDR3 has 13 residues. V lost 5 bases and J 0 bases, leaving 8 bases between the germline ends. Germline V CDR1 and CDR2: MNHEY, SVGEGT. CDR3 coding DNA: TGTGCCAGCAGTACCTCGAGCTCCTACGAGCAGTACTTC. It encodes CASSTSSSYEQYF.